This T cell receptor (beta chain) was found in a study of blood T cell repertoires in COVID-19. Study-level information: From the United States, Italy and Spain came samples of acute and convalescent COVID-19. Sources were T cells, B-cell-depleted T cells, or PBMCs; the material itself was cDNA or gDNA.

Original processing methods: Estimation of nucleated cell counts was performed using reference gene primer amplification. The protocol was immunoSEQ multiplex PCR, while the TCRdb copy is restricted to in-frame clones and leaves out a portion. From that table come the V and J calls and clone size; the DNA was used to work out D and trimming. In the table there are 250,000 to 350,000 clones, about 89% of which are singletons. Germline loops: CDR1 LGHDT, CDR2 YNNKEL (reference sequence). V lost 1 base, J lost 1 base, and 1 base stayed unmatched. This CDR3 has 15 residues. The chain links TRBV3-1 (or the pseudogene TRBV3-2) to TRBJ1-5, with 7 bases that match TRBD1. The sequenced sample was peripheral blood. This receptor was obtained from a woman aged 40 to 50 who had recovered from COVID-19. The CDR3 loop reads CASSQGTGSNQPQHF. The DNA of the CDR3 is TGTGCCAGCAGCCAAGGGACAGGCAGCAATCAGCCCCAGCATTTT.